This T cell receptor (beta chain) was found in a study of CD8 T cells in acute hepatitis C reinfection (TCRdb year 2021). Broadly, across the study: The TCRbeta repertoire of CD8+ T cells specific for the HCV NS3-1073 epitope was profiled during acute infection and after viral clearance. Four spontaneous resolvers provided paired acute and follow-up samples.

The time point label of this sample denotes: naive CD8 control sorted from an acute-time-point sample. Enrolled in the Montreal Hepatitis C Cohort (HEPCO) in Canada, the donors were people who inject drugs, and these donors were followed every 3 months. Acute primary HCV infection was defined as a positive HCV RNA or antibody test that came after a negative test within the prior 24 weeks. Surface staining used CD3, CD8 and CD45RO antibodies, with an aqua fixable dye to exclude dead cells. The cohort included 8 spontaneous resolvers, defined as subjects with HCV RNA clearance within 24 weeks. Frozen stocks of peripheral blood mononuclear cells were first thawed, after which negative isolation of CD8+ T cells was carried out using the MACS CD8+ T cell Isolation Kit. A BD FACSAria II cell sorter was used to sort the cells. With respect to this clone: Its antigen target is currently unknown. The input lacks base qualities; no much larger clone sits a single base away.

The CDR3 measures 11 amino acids from cysteine to phenylalanine. The DNA shown is the 33-base CDR3, in frame from base 1. Per the germline V gene, SNHLY is the CDR1 and FYNNEI is the CDR2. Trimming removed 7 bases from V and 5 bases from J, leaving 8 bases between the germline ends. General study outcomes and caveats: CDR3 sequences shared with other epitopes were rarely observed, and exact matching may have been limited by differing sequencing approaches. Because bulk sequencing covered only the TCRbeta chain, the alphabeta pairing of the public clonotypes could not be determined. No follow-up repertoires were available for chronically infected subjects, since NS3-1073 specific cells were too rare to be sorted. High diversity was observed in NS3-1073 specific repertoires, and no significant differences in diversity were found between acute resolver, follow-up resolver and acute chronic samples. Preferential use of the TRBV04 and TRBV06 gene families was observed in all groups, and this preferential usage was not explained by overrepresentation in the naive pool. Some 13 public clonotypes were found regardless of outcome; one public clonotype used V04-02/J02-02.

Genomic DNA was extracted from FACS-sorted cells, and TCRbeta chains were sequenced through the commercial immunoSEQ service. In the source study's methods: ImmunoSEQ Analyzer software v3.0 and R v3.5.1 were the tools used to analyze the repertoire data. Only productive rearrangements were analyzed, because sequences with stop codons or out-of-frame rearrangements were removed. The sequencing provider supplied the metrics for Simpson diversity, Shannon entropy, CDR3 length and nucleotide addition. Clonotypes were grouped by frequency as dominant, sub-dominant, low or lowest abundance, and most analyses excluded clonotypes below 0.1%. Any CDR3 amino acid clonotype present in at least two subjects at a cumulative frequency of at least 0.5% was labeled public. Sourced from immuneACCESS, this table was stored by TCRdb with only in-frame sequences that have V and J called. A share of the clones is absent; for the studies checked, an unresolved V gene accounts for under half, and the remainder has no known explanation. V, J and clone size were drawn from that table, and D and trimming were deduced from the DNA. The sample data list around 36,000 clones, and 70% to 90% of these were observed just once. The ten largest clones capture roughly 9.7% of the sample.

This TCR derives from a woman aged 18 to 35 who spontaneously cleared hepatitis C infection. Material: naive CD8+ T cells from PBMCs. The sample's cell subset or site label is to be understood as: sorted total naive CD45RO-negative CD8+ T cells. The receptor chain draws on TRBV2 and TRBJ1-1; no D gene is confidently identified. CDR3 reads: CASTWGTEAFF. The nucleotide sequence is TGTGCCAGCACCTGGGGTACTGAAGCTTTCTTT. When the CDR3 is completed using the reference TRBV2 and TRBJ1-1 genes on either side, the full variable domain is EPEVTQTPSHQVTQMGQEVILRCVPISNHLYFYWYRQILGQKVEFLVSFYNNEISEKSEIFDDQFSVERPDGSNFTLKIRSTKLEDSAMYFCASTWGTEAFFGQGTRLTVV.